The next 31 T cell receptor beta chains were all read from a single sample in a study of response to subunit inactivated influenza vaccine. TCRdb itself ran the RT-PCR reads through MiXCR, one entry per CDR3 protein. Here the sample spans about 700,000 distinct CDR3 sequences, around 15% being singletons. The material sequenced was PBMCs from blood, taken approximately 15 days before vaccination. These receptors came from a man aged 50 or older who received an inactivated influenza vaccine.

The CDR3 nucleotides are TGTGCCAGCAGCTCGACTCGGAATTCACCCCTCCACTTT. Its translation: CASSSTRNSPLHF. This chain uses TRBV5-6 with TRBJ1-6; no definite D call. The germline V gene has CDR1 SGHDT and CDR2 YYEEEE. The CDR3 covers 13 residues. Between the trimmed V and J ends, which lost 3 bases and 7 bases, there was a span of 8 bases. Drawing the rest from reference TRBV5-6 and TRBJ1-6, the complete variable domain is DAGVTQSPTHLIKTRGQQVTLRCSPKSGHDTVSWYQQALGQGPQFIFQYYEEEERQRGNFPDRFSGHQFPNYSSELNVNALLLGDSALYLCASSSTRNSPLHFGNGTRLTVT.

The chain employs TRBV9 and TRBJ2-7, with 9 bases aligning to TRBD1. J lost 3 bases, V lost 4 bases, and 8 bases had no gene match. CDR3 length: 15 amino acids. Germline V gene data show CDR1 as SGDLS and CDR2 as YYNGEE. Written as DNA, the CDR3 is TGTGCCAGCAGCCCCCAGAGGACAGGGGTCTACGAGCAGTACTTC. Protein sequence: CASSPQRTGVYEQYF.

The CDR3 here is CSVERVAGVRDTQYF. The CDR3 DNA follows: TGCAGCGTTGAACGGGTAGCGGGAGTTCGAGATACGCAGTATTTT. The V and J genes are TRBV29-1 and TRBJ2-3; TRBD2 matches 9 bases. Germline CDR1 reads SQVTM; CDR2 reads ANQGSEA. The CDR3 spans 15 residues. J gave up 5 bases and V 2 bases, and 8 bases lay outside the gene matches.

This clonotype was seen many times. This CDR3 reads CASSQKVGGRNNEQFF. The CDR3, as DNA: TGTGCCAGCAGCCAAAAGGTGGGGGGGCGAAACAATGAGCAGTTCTTC. The chain uses TRBV3-1 and TRBJ2-1; D possibly corresponds to TRBD2 (7 bases). The CDR3 length is 16 residues. Per germline, CDR1 LGHDT and CDR2 YNNKEL (reference sequence). V lost 2 bases and J 5 bases, leaving 16 bases between the germline ends.

This clonotype was seen a handful of times. The genes are TRBV6-1 and TRBJ1-4; no definite D call. Between the trimmed V and J ends, which lost 6 bases and 0 bases, there was a span of 23 bases. Germline V gene data show CDR1 as MNHNS and CDR2 as SASEGT. The CDR3 consists of 19 residues. The CDR3 DNA reads TGTGCCAGCAGACTACTTGGACTCCCTGTAACAGCAACTAATGAAAAACTGTTTTTT. Its protein product is CASRLLGLPVTATNEKLFF.

The rearrangement joins TRBV15 to TRBJ2-1; no definite D call. Trimming shortened V by 0 bases and J by 4 bases, and 4 bases separated the two germline ends. The CDR3 is 13 residues long. Germline CDR1 reads LNHNV; CDR2 reads YYDKDF (reference sequence). This chain's CDR3 is CATSREAYNEQFF. The CDR3 nucleotides read TGTGCCACCAGCAGAGAGGCTTACAATGAGCAGTTCTTC.

This clonotype was observed a handful of times. This rearrangement joins TRBV4-3 to TRBJ2-3; 9 bases align to TRBD2. CDR3 length equals 17 residues. The germline V gene encodes CDR1 LGHNA and CDR2 YSLEER. Trimming took 1 base from V and 1 from J; bases not matched to a gene: 6. The CDR3 bases are TGCGCCAGCAGCCAAGCCACTTCTAGCGGGGGCACAGATACGCAGTATTTT. This translates into CASSQATSSGGTDTQYF.

This clonotype was seen at least ten times. The chain links TRBV29-1 to TRBJ2-7; 11 bases match TRBD2. The CDR3 contains 15 residues. Germline loops: CDR1 SQVTM, CDR2 ANQGSEA. V lost 3 bases and J lost 0; bases outside the gene matches: 4. The CDR3 DNA sequence: TGCAGCGTTGATCCCGGGACTAGCGGCTCCTACGAGCAGTACTTC. Translating gives CSVDPGTSGSYEQYF.

This clonotype was seen repeatedly, ten times or more. This chain links TRBV6-5 with TRBJ1-3; D is perhaps TRBD1 (5 bases). The germline V gene has CDR1 MNHEY and CDR2 SVGAGI. V dropped 2 bases and J dropped 0 bases, with 8 bases sitting between them. The CDR3 consists of 15 residues. This chain's CDR3 is CASSYEGSSGNTIYF. CDR3 sequence (DNA): TGTGCCAGCAGTTACGAGGGGAGCTCTGGAAACACCATATATTTT.

The rearrangement uses TRBV15 and TRBJ2-5; D remains unclear. The germline V and J ends were trimmed by 3 bases and 2 bases, with 10 bases remaining between them. The CDR3 runs to 14 residues. Germline V lookup: CDR1 LNHNV, CDR2 YYDKDF (reference sequence). This CDR3 reads CATSRIRIQETQYF. The CDR3 nucleotides are TGTGCCACCAGCAGGATCAGGATTCAAGAGACCCAGTACTTC.

The rearrangement uses TRBV5-6 and TRBJ2-3, with D uncertain. The germline V gene encodes CDR1 SGHDT and CDR2 YYEEEE. The CDR3 extends over 11 amino acids. Trimming took 4 bases from V and 6 from J, leaving 6 bases between them. The CDR3 region is CASSRLDTQYF. CDR3 bases: TGTGCCAGCAGCCGGCTCGATACGCAGTATTTT.

This rearrangement joins TRBV4-2 to TRBJ2-5; 10 nucleotides agree with TRBD2. CDR1 is LGHNA, CDR2 YNFKEQ, per germline. The CDR3 extends over 20 amino acids. The V segment lost 1 base and the J segment 0 bases; nucleotides outside the gene matches: 14. DNA of the CDR3: TGTGCCAGCAGCCAAGCAGCTAGCGGGGGAACCGCTCAGTACCAAGAGACCCAGTACTTC. It codes for CASSQAASGGTAQYQETQYF.

This clonotype appeared a few times. The chain couples TRBV29-1 to TRBJ2-2; the match to TRBD2 covers 9 bases. V trimming: 6 bases; J trimming: 2 bases; junction bases outside the gene matches: 10. Germline CDR1 is SQVTM and CDR2 is ANQGSEA. This CDR3 comprises 16 residues. The CDR3: CSVREAGGSNTGELFF. Here the CDR3 DNA reads TGCAGCGTCCGAGAAGCGGGGGGCTCCAACACCGGGGAGCTGTTTTTT.

This chain links TRBV18 with TRBJ2-7, with TRBD2 identical over 10 bases. In germline, CDR1 is KGHSH, CDR2 LQKENI. The CDR3 is 16 amino acids. V was pared by 0 bases and J by 1 base, with 3 bases of the junction left unmatched. Here the CDR3 reads CASSPPGLADSYEQYF. The CDR3 DNA reads TGTGCCAGCTCACCACCCGGACTAGCGGATTCCTACGAGCAGTACTTC.

This clonotype came up a few times. The chain has TRBV20-1 and TRBJ1-1, with TRBD1 identical over 9 bases. CDR3 size: 15 residues. Per the germline V gene, CDR1 is DFQATT and CDR2 is SNEGSKA (reference sequence). The V and J ends lost 5 bases and 4 bases, in that order; junction bases with no gene match: 11. In DNA form, the CDR3 reads TGCAGTGCTCGTCCCGGGACAGGGTCGGTCACTGAAGCTTTCTTT. Protein sequence: CSARPGTGSVTEAFF.

The CDR3 bases are TGTGCCACCAGTGATTCCGTGTCGGTACAGGGCCTTGAGGATGAGCAGTTCTTC. This translates into CATSDSVSVQGLEDEQFF. The chain recombines TRBV24-1 with TRBJ2-1; the D gene is possibly TRBD1 (6 bases). V dropped 2 bases and J dropped 8 bases, with 24 bases sitting between them. Germline V gene data show CDR1 as KGHDR and CDR2 as SFDVKD. The CDR3 is 18 amino acids.

The chain links TRBV7-8 to TRBJ2-7; D is perhaps TRBD1 or TRBD2 (6 bases each). The CDR3 has 14 amino acids. V lost 6 bases, J lost 7 bases, and 19 bases lay in between. Germline loops: CDR1 SGHVS, CDR2 FQNEAQ. The CDR3 DNA follows: TGTGCCAGCAGTTTCGGACAGTTTGGGGGGGAGCAGTACTTC. Protein sequence: CASSFGQFGGEQYF.

This clonotype was observed a handful of times. The chain has TRBV7-8 and TRBJ2-7, with no clear D. The CDR3 totals 16 residues. Trimming removed 0 bases at V and 3 bases at J, with 15 bases between. Germline V lookup: CDR1 SGHVS, CDR2 FQNEAQ. The CDR3 is CASSLAVPGPNYEQYF. CDR3 nucleotides: TGTGCCAGCAGCTTAGCTGTACCGGGCCCTAACTACGAGCAGTACTTC.

The rearrangement joins TRBV4-1 to TRBJ2-3; perhaps TRBD2 as D (5 bases). The CDR3 sequence is 15 residues long. Per germline, CDR1 MGHRA and CDR2 YSYEKL. The V and J ends lost 1 base and 4 bases respectively, with 12 bases between them. The CDR3 nucleotides are TGCGCCAGCAGCCAAGTTGGTCTAGCCGCAGATACGCAGTATTTT. Translated, it gives CASSQVGLAADTQYF.

This clonotype was seen ten or more times. The V and J genes are TRBV12-3 or TRBV12-4 and TRBJ2-1; D may correspond to TRBD1 or TRBD2 (5 bases each). V lost 3 bases, J lost 10 bases, and 13 bases lay in between. The CDR3 loop spans 13 amino acids. The CDR3 loop is CASSFRGASEQFF. The CDR3, as DNA: TGTGCCAGCAGTTTCAGAGGGGCTAGCGAGCAGTTCTTC.

Remarks on this clonotype: The germline gene is not matched at one end of the junction; a read error may be the cause. CDR3 residues: CSARVGKSQGESDGYTF. The CDR3 DNA follows: TGCAGCGCTAGAGTCGGAAAGTCACAGGGAGAAAGCGATGGCTACACCTTC. The chain recombines TRBV20-1 with TRBJ1-2, with D possibly matching TRBD1 (6 bases). The CDR3 loop spans 17 amino acids. Looked up from germline, CDR1 is DFQATT and CDR2 is SNEGSKA (reference sequence).

This clonotype appeared a few times. CDR3 sequence: CASTGQAGNTEAFF. CDR3 bases: TGCGCCAGCACGGGACAGGCCGGGAACACTGAAGCTTTCTTT. The chain is built from TRBV5-1 and TRBJ1-1, with 8 bases lining up with TRBD1. The CDR3 extends over 14 amino acids. V dropped 6 bases and J dropped 1; count of bases not matched to a gene: 5. Per germline, CDR1 SGHRS and CDR2 YFSETQ.

J is TRBJ2-1 and V is TRBV28; 7 bases agree with TRBD1. CDR1 MDHEN and CDR2 SYDVKM come from the germline V gene. Trimming took 5 bases from V and 0 from J; bases not matched to a gene: 13. This CDR3 is 18 amino acids long. CDR3: CASSPTRQGTTSYNEQFF. The CDR3 coding sequence is TGTGCCAGCAGTCCTACCCGACAGGGTACCACCTCCTACAATGAGCAGTTCTTC. Variable domain in full (rest from reference TRBV28 and TRBJ2-1): DVKVTQSSRYLVKRTGEKVFLECVQDMDHENMFWYRQDPGLGLRLIYFSYDVKMKEKGDIPEGYSVSREKKERFSLILESASTNQTSMYLCASSPTRQGTTSYNEQFFGPGTRLTVL.

A few counts support this clonotype. The chain uses TRBV21-1 and TRBJ2-2; TRBD1, the table's D call, lacks a check against the DNA. TRBV21-1 is a pseudogene locus. This CDR3 region has 17 residues. CDR3 sequence reads: CAFPPGRDRPDTGELFF. Here the CDR3 DNA reads TGTGCCTTCCCCCCCGGGCGGGACCGCCCGGACACCGGGGAGCTGTTTTTT.

The gene calls are TRBV4-1 and TRBJ1-6, with D unclear. CDR1 MGHRA and CDR2 YSYEKL come from the germline V gene. V was cut by 3 bases and J by 12 bases, with 12 bases left in between. CDR3 length: 13 amino acids. This chain's CDR3 is CASSQGIGGPLHF. The CDR3 DNA sequence: TGCGCCAGCAGCCAGGGAATCGGTGGACCCCTCCACTTT.

This clonotype appeared many times. The chain combines TRBV10-3 with TRBJ2-2; 7 bases match TRBD1. In germline, CDR1 is ENHRY, CDR2 SYGVKD. This CDR3 contains 15 residues. Germline trimming cut 3 bases from V and 4 bases from J; bases unmatched to any gene: 5. The CDR3 sequence is CAISERQGGTGELFF. The DNA for the CDR3 is TGTGCCATCAGTGAAAGACAGGGTGGCACCGGGGAGCTGTTTTTT.

The chain employs TRBV24-1 and TRBJ1-1; D unclear. Germline V lookup: CDR1 KGHDR, CDR2 SFDVKD. The CDR3 has 13 residues. V was cut by 3 bases and J by 0 bases, with 4 bases left in between. The chain's CDR3 is CATSDRLNTEAFF. CDR3 in DNA: TGTGCCACCAGTGATCGGTTGAACACTGAAGCTTTCTTT.

This clonotype was picked up a small number of times. The V call is TRBV29-1, the J call TRBJ2-3, with a weak D call TRBD1 (6 bases). CDR1 is SQVTM and CDR2 is ANQGSEA in the germline V gene. This CDR3 comprises 14 residues. With 8 bases removed from V and 0 bases from J, the gap between germline ends came to 15 bases. CDR3 sequence: CSSAPRGSTDTQYF. In DNA, the CDR3 is TGCAGCTCCGCTCCCAGGGGAAGCACAGATACGCAGTATTTT.

V is TRBV10-3 and J is TRBJ2-3; 10 positions match TRBD1. The junction had 5 bases not matched to a gene; V was cut back by 0 bases and J by 2 bases. From germline, CDR1 is ENHRY and CDR2 SYGVKD. This CDR3 comprises 17 residues. The CDR3 nucleotides are TGTGCCATCAGTGAGTCCATGGGACAGGGGAACACAGATACGCAGTATTTT. This codes for CAISESMGQGNTDTQYF.

This chain links TRBV6-2 or TRBV6-3 with TRBJ1-2, with D uncertain. V lost 2 bases and J 8 bases, leaving 15 bases between the germline ends. The CDR3 extends over 14 amino acids. Per the germline V gene, CDR1 is MNHEY and CDR2 is SVGEGT. The CDR3 spells CASSYLDTGVGYTF. The CDR3 DNA reads as TGTGCCAGCAGTTACCTAGACACCGGCGTAGGCTACACCTTC.

The table lists this clonotype with many counts. This chain connects TRBV12-5 to TRBJ2-1; D not resolved. Germline-derived CDR1 and CDR2 are LGHNT and FRNRAP. The CDR3 runs 11 residues. Trimming removed 1 base at V and 7 bases at J, with 2 bases between. The CDR3 DNA sequence: TGTGCTAGTGGTTTGGGGAATGAGCAGTTCTTC. Translating it yields CASGLGNEQFF.